Listed below are T cell receptor beta chains from one sample, sequenced in a study of blood T cell repertoires in COVID-19. Assay used: immunoSEQ multiplex PCR; TCRdb lists only in-frame clones, some missing. The table lists approximately 130,000 clones, 70% to 80% of them singletons, with 25% in the top ten. The sample consisted of peripheral blood. The receptor source for this set is a human donor in a cohort sampled during active COVID-19. Both conserved end residues are part of each CDR3. D genes are given only for firm matches. Size tells how often a clone was seen (once, few, many) or the class of an expanded clone, and some rows leave it out.

>TRBV6-6|NA|TRBD1|TRBJ1-4
CVTGAGGASNEKLFF
TGTGTCACGGGGGCAGGGGGCGCGTCTAATGAAAAACTGTTTTTT
>TRBV7-6|medium-sized|NA|TRBJ2-4
CASSQGGVTDIQYF
TGTGCCAGCAGTCAAGGAGGGGTAACGGACATTCAGTACTTC
>TRBV28|NA|NA|TRBJ1-3
CASIGFRGLHSGNTIYF
TGTGCCAGCATCGGTTTCAGGGGCCTACATTCTGGAAACACCATATATTTT
>TRBV5-1|NA|TRBD2|TRBJ2-1
CASSLEGLAGGPGEQFF
TGCGCCAGCAGCTTGGAGGGACTAGCGGGGGGGCCCGGTGAGCAGTTCTTC
>TRBV18|NA|NA|TRBJ2-7
CASSPPRSPRGDEQYF
TGTGCCAGCTCACCACCCAGAAGCCCCCGAGGAGACGAGCAGTACTTC
>TRBV6-2/TRBV6-3|NA|NA|TRBJ1-1
CASSRDSRNTEAFF
TGTGCCAGCAGCCGCGACAGCCGGAACACTGAAGCTTTCTTT
>TRBV7-2|NA|NA|TRBJ1-5
CASSPEQGDQPQHF
TGTGCCAGCAGCCCCGAGCAGGGCGATCAGCCCCAGCATTTT
>TRBV5-6|NA|TRBD1|TRBJ2-3
CASSSPRTGPKADTQYF
TGTGCCAGCAGCTCGCCTCGGACAGGGCCGAAGGCAGATACGCAGTATTTT
>TRBV9|NA|TRBD2|TRBJ2-2
CASSVHSGSKNGELFF
TGTGCCAGCAGCGTCCATAGCGGGAGTAAGAACGGGGAGCTGTTTTTT
>TRBV6-1|NA|NA|TRBJ2-5
CASSFSGGPETQYF
TGTGCCAGCAGTTTTTCGGGGGGCCCAGAGACCCAGTACTTC
>TRBV29-1|NA|NA|TRBJ1-1
CSVRRGDTEAFF
TGCAGCGTCCGGAGGGGAGACACTGAAGCTTTCTTT
>TRBV5-3|NA|NA|TRBJ2-7
CARSLFGAYEVYEQYF
TGTGCCAGAAGCCTTTTTGGGGCCTATGAGGTCTACGAGCAGTACTTC
>TRBV19|NA|NA|TRBJ1-2
CASSNPGIFYGYTF
TGTGCCAGTAGTAACCCAGGGATCTTCTATGGCTACACCTTC
>TRBV5-6|NA|NA|TRBJ1-1
CASSREEDTEAFF
TGTGCCAGCAGCAGGGAGGAGGACACTGAAGCTTTCTTT
>TRBV9|NA|NA|TRBJ1-2
CASSAPVSGYTF
TGTGCCAGCAGCGCCCCAGTTTCCGGCTACACCTTC
>TRBV27|NA|NA|TRBJ2-3
CASSFTGTSTDTQYF
TGTGCCAGCAGTTTCACCGGGACAAGCACAGATACGCAGTATTTT
>TRBV19|NA|TRBD1|TRBJ1-5
CASRPRGASNQPQHF
TGTGCCAGTAGACCCAGGGGGGCTAGCAATCAGCCCCAGCATTTT
>TRBV29-1|NA|NA|TRBJ1-2
CSHMGQDPWDGYTF
TGCAGCCACATGGGGCAGGATCCGTGGGATGGCTACACCTTC
>TRBV11-3|NA|TRBD2|TRBJ2-1
CASSPLHTGTSGITNEQFF
TGTGCCAGCAGCCCTCTCCATACCGGGACTAGCGGGATAACGAATGAGCAGTTCTTC
>TRBV7-3|NA|TRBD1|TRBJ1-1
CASSSTGGNTEAFF
TGTGCCAGCAGCTCAACAGGGGGCAACACTGAAGCTTTCTTT
>TRBV27|NA|NA|TRBJ2-7
CASSLLGHEQYF
TGTGCCAGCAGTTTATTGGGCCACGAGCAGTACTTC
>TRBV6-6|few|TRBD1|TRBJ1-1
CASSSGQGERTEAFF
TGTGCCAGCAGCTCTGGACAGGGAGAGAGGACTGAAGCTTTCTTT
>TRBV14|NA|NA|TRBJ2-5
CASSPLRENTGIETQYF
TGTGCCAGCAGCCCCCTACGAGAAAATACAGGGATTGAGACCCAGTACTTC
>TRBV7-2|NA|TRBD2|TRBJ2-1
CASSLVGGGSYNEQFF
TGTGCCAGCAGCTTAGTCGGCGGGGGCTCCTACAATGAGCAGTTCTTC
>TRBV5-1|NA|NA|TRBJ1-4
CASRLTTISNEKLFF
TGCGCCAGCAGGCTAACGACTATTTCTAATGAAAAACTGTTTTTT
>TRBV5-5|NA|NA|TRBJ1-1
CASSRQTMNTEAFF
TGTGCCAGCAGTAGACAGACAATGAACACTGAAGCTTTCTTT
>TRBV7-3|NA|NA|TRBJ2-3
CASSLTNSFTDTQYF
TGTGCCAGCAGCTTAACGAACAGCTTCACAGATACGCAGTATTTT
>TRBV11-2|NA|TRBD2|TRBJ2-3
CASSFTGRAFNTDTQYF
TGTGCCAGCAGCTTTACCGGGAGGGCCTTCAACACAGATACGCAGTATTTT
>TRBV28|NA|NA|TRBJ1-5
CASRPVSNQPQHF
TGTGCCAGCAGACCAGTAAGCAATCAGCCCCAGCATTTT
>TRBV19|NA|NA|TRBJ1-4
CASSPPGAVEKLFF
TGTGCCAGTAGTCCCCCAGGGGCCGTCGAAAAACTGTTTTTT
>TRBV3-1/TRBV3-2|NA|TRBD1|TRBJ2-7
CASSHSGGAYEQYF
TGTGCCAGCAGCCACTCAGGGGGCGCCTACGAGCAGTACTTC
>TRBV9|few|NA|TRBJ2-1
CASSEGGRSPHEQFF
TGTGCCAGCAGCGAAGGAGGGAGATCCCCCCACGAGCAGTTCTTC
>TRBV7-3|NA|NA|TRBJ2-5
CASSLTSGAGETQYF
TGTGCCAGCAGCTTAACTTCAGGGGCGGGAGAGACCCAGTACTTC
>TRBV28|few|NA|TRBJ1-1
CASSPTSVNTEAFF
TGTGCCAGCAGTCCGACTTCCGTGAACACTGAAGCTTTCTTT
>TRBV19|NA|TRBD1|TRBJ2-7
CASSIFASGQGNSYEQYF
TGTGCCAGTAGTATATTCGCCTCGGGACAGGGCAACTCCTACGAGCAGTACTTC